This T cell receptor beta chain originates from a study of cytomegalovirus exposure and HLA in healthy donors. Study results and caveats: A later analysis linked around 15,000 TCR beta sequences to HLA alleles at 0.05 false discovery rate. Analyzed later, most CMV-associated TCR beta chains appeared HLA-restricted. Upon later analysis, HLA-associated TCR beta chains proved more clonally expanded than other, equally common chains. Reportedly, HLA-A and HLA-B alleles of most subjects were accurately predicted from TCR beta.

There are a few counts of this clone. No antigen is known for it. PCR employed 60 Vbeta and 13 Jbeta primers. Libraries were prepared by immunoSEQ multiplex PCR; TCRdb keeps only in-frame clonotypes and omits some of them. This table has around 150,000 clones, roughly 63% appearing once. Input material: PBMCs. This sequence was found in a woman aged 55 to 70 in good health and CMV-seropositive.

CDR3 sequence reads: CASSQQGGESFF. In nucleotides, the CDR3 is TGTGCCAGCAGCCAGCAGGGAGGCGAGTCTTTCTTT. The chain employs TRBV14 and TRBJ1-1; TRBD1 might be the D (5 bases). This CDR3 has 12 amino acids. Germline V gene lookup returns CDR1 SGHDN and CDR2 FVKESK. Trimming pared 3 bases from V and 12 bases from J, leaving 14 bases between.